This TCR beta chain came from a study of shared clonotypes between healthy human individuals. Study overall: Per-donor plates numbered three CD4 naive, three CD4 memory, two CD8 naive and one CD8 memory. Regarding the study as a whole: Generation of non-shared clonotypes was less probable than generation of clonotypes shared by all four donors. A generally larger estimated richness was seen in naive subsets than in memory subsets.

Notes on this clone: Its cognate antigen is unknown. The identical CDR3 is also encoded by other nucleotide sequences in the sample.

Germline values: CDR1 KGHSH, CDR2 LQKENI. Trimming cost V 3 bases and J 4 bases, with 9 bases left between them. There are 13 residues in the CDR3. The assay used deep level. Some clones are missing from TCRdb's copy, which holds only in-frame ones; the method was immunoSEQ multiplex PCR. This sample carries roughly 1 million clones, 70% to 80% of them seen once, and the ten largest clones take more than 0.5%. The sequenced sample was memory CD4+ T cells from PBMCs. Subset given: CD45RA-negative fraction. The sequence derives from a man between 18 and 35 years old in good health. Some clones in this sample may be carry-over from other donors' samples. This rearrangement joins TRBV18 to TRBJ1-2; maybe TRBD1 (6 bases). As DNA, the CDR3 is TGTGCCAGCTCACCCGGACAGCTCTATGGCTACACCTTC. Protein: CASSPGQLYGYTF.